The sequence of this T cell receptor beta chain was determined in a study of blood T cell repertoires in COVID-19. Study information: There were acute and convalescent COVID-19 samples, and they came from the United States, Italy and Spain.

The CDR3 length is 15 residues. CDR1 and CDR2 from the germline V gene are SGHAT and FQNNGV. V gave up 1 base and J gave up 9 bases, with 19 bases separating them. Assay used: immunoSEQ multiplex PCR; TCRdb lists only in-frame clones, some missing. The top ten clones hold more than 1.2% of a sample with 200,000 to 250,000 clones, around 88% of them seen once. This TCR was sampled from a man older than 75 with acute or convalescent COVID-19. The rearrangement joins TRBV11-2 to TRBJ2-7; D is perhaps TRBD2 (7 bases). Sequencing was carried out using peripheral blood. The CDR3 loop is CASSLAGRGSAGQYF. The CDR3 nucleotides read TGTGCCAGCAGCTTAGCGGGGAGGGGGTCCGCCGGGCAGTACTTC.